This T cell receptor (beta chain) was recovered during a study of blood T cell repertoires in COVID-19. Study details: The samples span acute and convalescent COVID-19 from the United States, Italy and Spain.

This clone has more than one count but fewer than ten. Original handling: Estimates of nucleated cell counts were drawn from the amplification of reference gene primers. The assay was immunoSEQ multiplex PCR, and TCRdb's table has in-frame clones only and misses some. V, J and clone size are taken as reported in that table, and D and trimming were inferred from the DNA itself. The sample contains 200,000 to 250,000 clones, around nine tenths of which appear only once. The study recruited people aged 18 to 89 years across under 25 US areas. Categorization into cohorts depended on clinical history that participants reported. The CDR3 consists of 14 residues. Trimming cost V 9 bases and J 4 bases; bases outside gene matches: 8. CDR1 and CDR2 (germline): KGHDR, SFDVKD.

The receptor was isolated from a woman aged 45 to 65 with acute COVID-19. The chain combines TRBV24-1 with TRBJ1-5, with TRBD1 matching 7 bases. Sequenced input: PBMCs or T cells enriched from blood (not recorded which). DNA for the CDR3: TGTGCCACCGGCGGACAGGTCCGGAATCAGCCCCAGCATTTT. Translating gives CATGGQVRNQPQHF.